The rows below give T cell receptor beta chains drawn from one sample of a study of blood T cell repertoires in COVID-19. Method: immunoSEQ multiplex PCR; TCRdb's copy keeps in-frame clones and lacks some. In the table there are about 60,000 clones, roughly 87% of which are singletons. Sequenced: peripheral blood. Every receptor here comes from a human donor with acute or convalescent COVID-19. The donor label of this sample is uncertain. CDR3s include the opening cysteine and the closing phenylalanine or tryptophan. The D gene is left open where the match is weak. The size of a clone is reported for some rows only, either as once, few or many, or as a class for expanded clones.

CDR3 length | clone size | D gene | J gene | V gene | CDR3 protein | CDR3 DNA
15 | few | TRBD1 | TRBJ2-5 | TRBV6-5 | CASSLYRGRQETQYF | TGTGCCAGCAGCCTGTACAGGGGGCGGCAAGAGACCCAGTACTTC
16 | - | - | TRBJ2-3 | TRBV19 | CASSIRSGTSTDTQYF | TGTGCCAGTAGTATAAGAAGCGGAACTAGCACAGATACGCAGTATTTT
14 | - | - | TRBJ2-3 | TRBV7-3 | CASSLGQRTDTQYF | TGTGCCAGCAGCTTAGGGCAGCGCACAGATACGCAGTATTTT
19 | - | TRBD2 | TRBJ2-2 | TRBV4-1 | CASSPPAGLAGEYTGELFF | TGCGCCAGCAGCCCACCGGCAGGACTAGCGGGAGAGTACACCGGGGAGCTGTTTTTT
16 | once | - | TRBJ2-3 | TRBV4-2 | CASSQVGTRKGDTQYF | TGTGCCAGCAGCCAAGTCGGGACTCGTAAGGGAGATACGCAGTATTTT
13 | once | TRBD1 | TRBJ2-5 | TRBV5-1 | CAAGRTGGETQYF | TGCGCCGCAGGTCGGACAGGAGGAGAGACCCAGTACTTC
13 | - | - | TRBJ2-1 | TRBV3-1/TRBV3-2 | CASSLFQGNEQFF | TGTGCCAGCAGCCTGTTCCAGGGGAATGAGCAGTTCTTC
15 | - | - | TRBJ1-1 | TRBV7-8 | CASSLATQGGSEAFF | TGTGCCAGCAGCTTAGCGACTCAAGGAGGCTCTGAAGCTTTCTTT
17 | - | TRBD1 | TRBJ1-5 | TRBV2 | CASSSTAGGRGNQPQHF | TGTGCCAGCAGTTCTACAGCAGGGGGTAGGGGCAATCAGCCCCAGCATTTT
16 | - | TRBD2 | TRBJ2-2 | TRBV18 | CASSPRTRGGAGELFF | TGTGCCAGCTCACCCCGAACCCGCGGGGGGGCTGGGGAGCTGTTTTTT
14 | - | TRBD2 | TRBJ2-7 | TRBV19 | CASSVSGRFVEQYF | TGTGCCAGTAGTGTCAGCGGGAGGTTCGTCGAGCAGTACTTC
16 | - | TRBD2 | TRBJ2-5 | TRBV15 | CATSRGQLAGVETQYF | TGTGCCACCAGCAGAGGTCAACTAGCGGGGGTAGAGACCCAGTACTTC
14 | - | TRBD2 | TRBJ2-1 | TRBV19 | CASRGLAVYNEQFF | TGTGCCAGTAGAGGACTAGCGGTATACAATGAGCAGTTCTTC
15 | - | - | TRBJ2-1 | TRBV10-1 | CASSEDLSSYNEQFF | TGCGCCAGCAGTGAGGATCTTAGCTCCTACAATGAGCAGTTCTTC
11 | - | - | TRBJ2-5 | TRBV20-1 | CSGKTLETQYF | TGCAGTGGGAAGACTTTAGAGACCCAGTACTTC
13 | - | - | TRBJ2-5 | TRBV2 | CASSEADSQTQYF | TGTGCCAGCAGTGAAGCAGACTCCCAGACCCAGTACTTC
15 | - | TRBD2 | TRBJ2-1 | TRBV6-5 | CASRAGTRNSNEQFF | TGTGCCAGTCGCGCCGGGACTAGGAACTCCAATGAGCAGTTCTTC
15 | - | - | TRBJ1-2 | TRBV7-9 | CASSLQGTGNYGYTF | TGTGCCAGCAGCTTACAGGGGACGGGTAACTATGGCTACACCTTC
13 | - | - | TRBJ2-5 | TRBV14 | CASSLNQGETQYF | TGTGCCAGCAGCCTGAATCAGGGGGAGACCCAGTACTTC
14 | - | - | TRBJ1-1 | TRBV7-9 | CASSLQTRNTEAFF | TGTGCCAGCAGCTTACAGACAAGGAACACTGAAGCTTTCTTT
15 | once | - | TRBJ1-5 | TRBV11-2 | CASSSTGASHQPQHF | TGTGCCAGCAGCTCGACAGGCGCCTCCCATCAGCCCCAGCATTTT
14 | - | TRBD1 | TRBJ1-6 | TRBV27 | CASRVTGVVLPLHF | TGTGCCAGCAGGGTGACAGGGGTGGTTCTACCCCTCCACTTT
15 | - | - | TRBJ1-1 | TRBV3-1/TRBV3-2 | CASSQRTTGGTEAFF | TGTGCCAGCAGCCAAAGGACAACAGGTGGTACTGAAGCTTTCTTT
13 | - | - | TRBJ2-1 | TRBV7-9 | CASSRPRGNEQFF | TGTGCCAGCAGCCGCCCCAGAGGCAATGAGCAGTTCTTC
16 | - | TRBD2 | TRBJ2-2 | TRBV6-1 | CASSDPGLAVTGELFF | TGTGCCAGCAGTGACCCGGGACTAGCAGTCACCGGGGAGCTGTTTTTT
12 | - | - | TRBJ2-3 | TRBV2 | CASSPGTDTQYF | TGTGCCAGCAGCCCGGGCACAGATACGCAGTATTTT
13 | - | - | TRBJ1-1 | TRBV19 | CASTLRDITEAFF | TGTGCCAGTACCCTCCGGGACATCACTGAAGCTTTCTTT
14 | - | - | TRBJ1-2 | TRBV24-1 | CATSSGVRNYGYTF | TGTGCCACCAGTTCAGGGGTAAGAAACTATGGCTACACCTTC
18 | once | TRBD2 | TRBJ2-2 | TRBV4-2 | CASSQDRGAGGLIGELFF | TGTGCCAGCAGCCAAGATAGAGGAGCGGGAGGGCTAATCGGGGAGCTGTTTTTT
14 | - | TRBD1 | TRBJ1-1 | TRBV29-1 | CLVFGQGGSTEAFF | TGCTTGGTATTTGGACAGGGAGGGAGCACTGAAGCTTTCTTT
12 | - | - | TRBJ2-3 | TRBV6-5 | CAGIGDTDTQYF | TGTGCCGGAATAGGGGACACAGATACGCAGTATTTT
14 | - | TRBD2 | TRBJ2-3 | TRBV7-8 | CASSIPTSMDTQYF | TGTGCCAGCAGCATCCCGACTAGCATGGATACGCAGTATTTT
16 | once | TRBD1 | TRBJ1-4 | TRBV5-1 | CASRQNGQGANEKLFF | TGCGCCAGCAGACAGAACGGACAGGGGGCTAATGAAAAACTGTTTTTT
18 | - | TRBD2 | TRBJ2-5 | TRBV7-6 | CASSLNGPSGKIQETQYF | TGTGCCAGCAGCTTAAATGGACCTAGCGGGAAAATCCAAGAGACCCAGTACTTC
15 | few | TRBD1 | TRBJ1-6 | TRBV10-3 | CATWNGQGGDSPLHF | TGTGCCACCTGGAACGGACAGGGAGGGGATTCACCCCTCCACTTT
11 | - | - | TRBJ1-1 | TRBV11-2 | CASSLAYEAFF | TGTGCCAGCAGCTTAGCCTATGAAGCTTTCTTT
17 | once | TRBD1 | TRBJ1-6 | TRBV19 | CASSQLPDRRPNSPLHF | TGTGCCAGTAGTCAGCTACCGGACAGGAGGCCTAATTCACCCCTCCACTTT
14 | - | - | TRBJ1-2 | TRBV23-1 | CASSRDTANYGYTF | TGCGCCAGCAGCCGGGACACAGCTAACTATGGCTACACCTTC
17 | - | TRBD2 | TRBJ2-3 | TRBV3-1/TRBV3-2 | CASSPAGAGGFTDTQYF | TGTGCCAGCAGCCCAGCTGGGGCGGGGGGTTTCACAGATACGCAGTATTTT
13 | - | - | TRBJ2-1 | TRBV20-1 | CSASGRNYNEQFF | TGCAGTGCTAGTGGGAGGAACTACAATGAGCAGTTCTTC
17 | - | - | TRBJ1-5 | TRBV7-9 | CASSFDPEGLRVQPQHF | TGTGCCAGCAGCTTTGATCCGGAGGGGCTTAGAGTTCAGCCCCAGCATTTT
15 | - | - | TRBJ1-2 | TRBV5-1 | CASSLRTVANYGYTF | TGCGCCAGCAGCTTAAGGACAGTAGCTAACTATGGCTACACCTTC
17 | - | - | TRBJ2-3 | TRBV11-2 | CASSLDPPGSPSDTQYF | TGTGCCAGCAGCTTAGACCCCCCCGGGAGTCCCTCAGATACGCAGTATTTT
17 | - | TRBD1 | TRBJ1-5 | TRBV27 | CASSLGTGGRGNQPQHF | TGTGCCAGCAGTCTCGGGACAGGGGGCCGTGGCAATCAGCCCCAGCATTTT
13 | - | - | TRBJ1-1 | TRBV18 | CASSPYRDTEAFF | TGTGCCAGCTCTCCGTACAGGGACACTGAAGCTTTCTTT
15 | - | TRBD2 | TRBJ2-5 | TRBV9 | CASSFSGGPSETQYF | TGTGCCAGCAGCTTTAGCGGGGGGCCCTCCGAGACCCAGTACTTC
14 | once | TRBD2 | TRBJ2-1 | TRBV25-1 | CASSSGTSVNEQFF | TGTGCCAGCAGTTCCGGGACTAGCGTCAATGAGCAGTTCTTC
15 | once | - | TRBJ1-4 | TRBV18 | CASSPSRNFGEKLFF | TGTGCCAGCTCACCATCCCGCAATTTCGGTGAAAAACTGTTTTTT
14 | - | - | TRBJ2-1 | TRBV6-2/TRBV6-3 | CASSYSSSYNEQFF | TGTGCCAGCAGTTATTCTAGCTCCTACAATGAGCAGTTCTTC
18 | - | - | TRBJ2-3 | TRBV27 | CASSPQMTRAHNTDTQYF | TGTGCCAGCAGTCCCCAGATGACTCGAGCCCACAACACAGATACGCAGTATTTT
11 | few | - | TRBJ2-7 | TRBV5-8 | CASSVSYEQYF | TGTGCCAGCAGCGTGAGCTACGAGCAGTACTTC
16 | - | TRBD1 | TRBJ1-2 | TRBV11-2 | CASSLLTGGGRYGYTF | TGTGCCAGCAGCTTACTGACAGGGGGGGGTCGCTATGGCTACACCTTC
14 | - | - | TRBJ2-5 | TRBV4-1 | CASSPRGRQETQYF | TGCGCCAGCAGCCCCAGGGGCCGGCAAGAGACCCAGTACTTC
16 | - | TRBD1 | TRBJ1-1 | TRBV25-1 | CASSENRGPRDTEAFF | TGTGCCAGCAGTGAAAACAGGGGCCCTCGGGACACTGAAGCTTTCTTT
15 | - | TRBD2 | TRBJ2-7 | TRBV5-4 | CASSPVMTSGYEQYF | TGTGCCAGCAGCCCGGTTATGACTAGCGGCTACGAGCAGTACTTC
13 | - | TRBD2 | TRBJ2-1 | TRBV27 | CASSSTSEDEQFF | TGTGCCAGCAGTTCGACTAGCGAAGATGAGCAGTTCTTC
20 | - | TRBD1 | TRBJ1-3 | TRBV3-1/TRBV3-2 | CASSQDRQGRASVSGNTIYF | TGTGCCAGCAGCCAAGATCGACAGGGAAGGGCTTCGGTCTCTGGAAACACCATATATTTT
14 | few | TRBD2 | TRBJ2-3 | TRBV5-1 | CASSSGLGGDTQYF | TGCGCCAGCAGCTCCGGACTAGGCGGGGATACGCAGTATTTT
13 | - | TRBD1 | TRBJ2-7 | TRBV3-1/TRBV3-2 | CASSQAGGDEQYF | TGTGCCAGCAGCCAAGCAGGGGGAGACGAGCAGTACTTC